This T cell receptor (beta chain) appears in the sequencing data of a study of blood T cell repertoires in COVID-19. The assay was immunoSEQ multiplex PCR, and TCRdb's table has in-frame clones only and misses some. The sample holds about 160,000 clones; 70% to 90% are singletons and the top ten take approximately 6.6%. Per the germline V gene, CDR1 is SGHRS and CDR2 is YFSETQ. The V end lost 0 bases, the J end lost 0 bases, and 5 bases lay between the germline ends. CDR3 size: 14 residues. The sequenced material came from PBMCs or T cells enriched from blood (not recorded which). The sequence was obtained from a woman between 50 and 59 years old who had recovered from COVID-19. V is TRBV5-1 and J is TRBJ2-3; D is unresolved. In DNA form, the CDR3 reads TGCGCCAGCAGCTTGGTTCCTAGCACAGATACGCAGTATTTT. Its translation: CASSLVPSTDTQYF.